Presented here are 20 T cell receptor beta chains from one specimen sequenced in a study of radiation and T cells in renal cell carcinoma. Generated by immunoSEQ multiplex PCR, the TCRdb table keeps only in-frame clones and is missing some. The sample includes 100,000 to 150,000 clones, roughly four fifths of them seen just once. The time point denotes: blood 2 weeks post-SBRT. The treatment is: 15 Gy SBRT to primary tumor, nephrectomy 4 weeks later. The source material was blood, sampled from a patient whose treatment included radiotherapy and nephrectomy. Receptors originate from a man aged 50 to 60 with renal cell carcinoma.

CDR3 amino acids: CASSGGTGVTDTQYF. As DNA, the CDR3 is TGTGCCAGCAGCGGTGGGACAGGAGTCACAGATACGCAGTATTTT. The J gene is TRBJ2-3, the V gene TRBV9, with 8 bases aligning to TRBD1. The length of the CDR3 is 15 residues. Trimming at V came to 3 bases and at J to 2 bases, leaving 5 bases not matched to a gene. Germline loops: CDR1 SGDLS, CDR2 YYNGEE.

V is TRBV30 and J is TRBJ1-2; D is uncertain. Germline V lookup: CDR1 GTSNPN, CDR2 SVGIG (reference sequence). Trimming left V 0 bases short and J 7 bases short, with 12 bases between. This CDR3 has 13 amino acids. The CDR3 nucleotides are TGTGCCTGGAGTGTTACGGGTCCGGGTGGCTACACCTTC. Its translation: CAWSVTGPGGYTF.

The CDR3 region is CASSSGLANNEQFF. The DNA of the CDR3 is TGTGCCAGCAGCTCGGGACTAGCTAACAATGAGCAGTTCTTC. The chain links TRBV7-6 to TRBJ2-1, with TRBD2 identical over 9 bases. The V gene's germline CDR1 is SGHVS and CDR2 FNYEAQ. Trimming removed 4 bases from V and 5 bases from J; junction bases left unmatched: 3. The CDR3 totals 14 residues.

The genes are TRBV27 and TRBJ1-1, with D hard to call. Trimming left V 8 bases short and J 5 bases short, with 15 bases between. The CDR3 is 13 residues long. The germline V gene has CDR1 MNHEY and CDR2 SMNVEV (reference sequence). The CDR3, as DNA: TGTGCCAGCTACTATGGGGAGGAAACTGAAGCTTTCTTT. Amino acids: CASYYGEETEAFF.

This clone was detected only once. The chain recombines TRBV5-1 with TRBJ2-2; D not certain. CDR1 is SGHRS and CDR2 is YFSETQ in the germline V gene. V gave up 3 bases and J gave up 0 bases, with 9 bases separating them. The CDR3 loop spans 15 amino acids. For the CDR3, the DNA is TGCGCCAGCAGCTGGGCGAACCCGAACACCGGGGAGCTGTTTTTT. The encoded protein is CASSWANPNTGELFF.

The chain is built from TRBV2 and TRBJ2-3, with a tentative D call TRBD2 (6 bases). CDR1 and CDR2 (germline): SNHLY, FYNNEI. V lost 8 bases, J lost 4 bases, and 16 bases lay in between. The length of the CDR3 is 14 residues. The CDR3 region has the DNA TGTGCCAGCGGGGAACGGGCGGGGCCAGATACGCAGTATTTT. Its protein is CASGERAGPDTQYF.

The chain employs TRBV27 and TRBJ1-1; tentative D call: TRBD1 (5 bases). V lost 1 base and J lost 0, with 9 bases in between. Germline assignment: CDR1 MNHEY and CDR2 SMNVEV (reference sequence). The CDR3 spans 15 residues. The CDR3 loop reads CASSLFGTVNTEAFF. CDR3 in DNA: TGTGCCAGCAGTTTATTCGGGACGGTGAACACTGAAGCTTTCTTT.

The sample holds a few counts of this clone. V gene TRBV27 combines with J gene TRBJ1-2; no clear D gene. CDR3 size: 13 residues. Trimming removed 3 bases from V and 6 bases from J, with 11 bases in between. Germline assignment: CDR1 MNHEY and CDR2 SMNVEV (reference sequence). CDR3 region: CASSLLLGDGYTF. The CDR3 DNA reads as TGTGCCAGCAGTTTGTTATTGGGCGATGGCTACACCTTC.

This chain uses TRBV2 with TRBJ2-7; TRBD1 is a possible D gene (5 bases). V was shortened by 4 bases and J by 3 bases, with 10 bases between the two germline ends. CDR1 is SNHLY, CDR2 FYNNEI, per germline. This CDR3 is 13 amino acids long. The chain's CDR3 is CASSVNRFYEQYF. CDR3 sequence (DNA): TGTGCCAGCAGTGTAAACAGGTTCTACGAGCAGTACTTC.

This chain connects TRBV4-3 to TRBJ1-6, with TRBD1 matching over 7 bases. The CDR3 has 14 amino acids. The germline V gene encodes CDR1 LGHNA and CDR2 YSLEER. V lost 6 bases and J lost 9; bases outside the gene matches: 8. The DNA for the CDR3 is TGCGCCAGCAGTCAGGGCAGGGGGGTTTCACCCCTCCACTTT. Its protein is CASSQGRGVSPLHF.

As to this clone: At the DNA level, this CDR3 is encoded by other sequences in the same sample as well. The chain employs TRBV19 and TRBJ2-1; D is perhaps TRBD2 (5 bases). V was cut by 2 bases and J by 4 bases, with 12 bases left in between. The germline CDR1 and CDR2 sequences are LNHDA and SQIVND (reference sequence). This CDR3 is built from 15 residues. The CDR3, as DNA: TGTGCCAGTAGTATACGGGGTCCTTCATACAATGAGCAGTTCTTC. It specifies CASSIRGPSYNEQFF. Variable domain in full (rest from reference TRBV19 and TRBJ2-1): DGGITQSPKYLFRKEGQNVTLSCEQNLNHDAMYWYRQDPGQGLRLIYYSQIVNDFQKGDIAEGYSVSREKKESFPLTVTSAQKNPTAFYLCASSIRGPSYNEQFFGPGTRLTVL.

In nucleotides, the CDR3 is TGCGCCAGCAGCTTGGTCATTGAAGATAGCGGGAGAGATTACAATGAGCAGTTCTTC. Residues: CASSLVIEDSGRDYNEQFF. The chain links TRBV5-1 to TRBJ2-1; 9 bases are shared with TRBD2. The V and J ends lost 0 bases and 4 bases, in that order; junction bases with no gene match: 14. The V gene's germline CDR1 is SGHRS and CDR2 YFSETQ. The CDR3 is 19 residues long.

This rearrangement joins TRBV5-1 to TRBJ2-2, with TRBD1 as a possible D gene (5 bases). CDR1 is SGHRS and CDR2 is YFSETQ in the germline V gene. The V end lost 0 bases, the J end lost 0 bases, and 6 bases lay between the germline ends. The CDR3 loop spans 15 amino acids. The CDR3 sequence is CASSLDRSNTGELFF. As DNA, the CDR3 is TGCGCCAGCAGCTTGGACAGGTCGAACACCGGGGAGCTGTTTTTT.

The chain couples TRBV18 to TRBJ2-3; 12 nucleotides match TRBD2. Germline lookup yields CDR1 KGHSH and CDR2 LQKENI. V dropped 6 bases and J dropped 3; count of bases not matched to a gene: 4. CDR3 length equals 15 residues. The CDR3 protein is CASSETSGSTDTQYF. DNA of the CDR3: TGTGCCAGCTCGGAGACTAGCGGGAGTACAGATACGCAGTATTTT.

This clone was detected only once. The chain links TRBV6-4 to TRBJ2-1, with D possibly being TRBD2 (6 bases). This CDR3 region has 16 residues. Germline loops: CDR1 MRHNA, CDR2 SNTAGT. V lost 1 base and J 4 bases, leaving 14 bases between the germline ends. CDR3 DNA sequence: TGTGCCAGCAGTGACTTTGTGGGAGGAGGGTACAATGAGCAGTTCTTC. Translated: CASSDFVGGGYNEQFF.

CDR3 residues: CSVEGQGVGKLFF. The CDR3 DNA reads as TGCAGCGTTGAAGGACAAGGAGTTGGAAAACTGTTTTTT. This chain uses TRBV29-1 with TRBJ1-4; no clear D. V gave up 1 base and J gave up 10 bases, with 13 bases separating them. The length of the CDR3 is 13 residues. From germline, CDR1 is SQVTM and CDR2 ANQGSEA. Full variable domain (remainder filled in from reference TRBV29-1 and TRBJ1-4): SAVISQKPSRDICQRGTSLTIQCQVDSQVTMMFWYRQQPGQSLTLIATANQGSEATYESGFVIDKFPISRPNLTFSTLTVSNMSPEDSSIYLCSVEGQGVGKLFFGSGTQLSVL.

The V and J genes are TRBV6-1 and TRBJ1-1, with a possible D match to TRBD1 (6 bases). Trimming cost V 4 bases and J 2 bases, with 20 bases left between them. The CDR3 totals 17 residues. Germline CDR1 and CDR2: MNHNS and SASEGT. CDR3 sequence (DNA): TGTGCCAGCAGTGCCCACAGGGACCCAGCGTTCAACACTGAAGCTTTCTTT. It translates to CASSAHRDPAFNTEAFF.

V is TRBV9 and J is TRBJ2-3, with TRBD2 matching over 8 bases. The CDR3 totals 15 residues. CDR1 is SGDLS, CDR2 YYNGEE, per germline. After removal of 3 bases from V and 4 bases from J, the junction contained 7 bases not matched to a gene. CDR3 sequence reads: CASSEVSGTSDTQYF. DNA of the CDR3: TGTGCCAGCAGCGAAGTTAGCGGGACGTCAGATACGCAGTATTTT. Full variable domain (missing parts from reference TRBV9 and TRBJ2-3): DSGVTQTPKHLITATGQRVTLRCSPRSGDLSVYWYQQSLDQGLQFLIQYYNGEERAKGNILERFSAQQFPDLHSELNLSSLELGDSALYFCASSEVSGTSDTQYFGPGTRLTVL.

The chain joins TRBV9 to TRBJ1-1; 7 bases are shared with TRBD1. This CDR3 region has 15 residues. V lost 0 bases, J lost 3 bases, and 5 bases stayed unmatched. Germline CDR1 is SGDLS and CDR2 is YYNGEE. CDR3 protein: CASSVDRGGYTEAFF. DNA of the CDR3: TGTGCCAGCAGCGTAGACAGGGGTGGGTACACTGAAGCTTTCTTT.

This clone showed up just a few times. The J gene is TRBJ2-1, the V gene TRBV7-3, with 9 positions matching TRBD2. V lost 2 bases to trimming and J lost 8 bases; unmatched junction nucleotides: 7. Germline V gives CDR1 SGHTA, CDR2 FQGTGA. CDR3 size: 15 residues. The CDR3 here is CASSLGTSSGDEQFF. The CDR3 nucleotides are TGTGCCAGCAGCTTAGGGACTAGCTCGGGCGATGAGCAGTTCTTC. Full variable domain (remainder filled in from reference TRBV7-3 and TRBJ2-1): GAGVSQTPSNKVTEKGKYVELRCDPISGHTALYWYRQSLGQGPEFLIYFQGTGAADDSGLPNDRFFAVRPEGSVSTLKIQRTERGDSAVYLCASSLGTSSGDEQFFGPGTRLTVL.